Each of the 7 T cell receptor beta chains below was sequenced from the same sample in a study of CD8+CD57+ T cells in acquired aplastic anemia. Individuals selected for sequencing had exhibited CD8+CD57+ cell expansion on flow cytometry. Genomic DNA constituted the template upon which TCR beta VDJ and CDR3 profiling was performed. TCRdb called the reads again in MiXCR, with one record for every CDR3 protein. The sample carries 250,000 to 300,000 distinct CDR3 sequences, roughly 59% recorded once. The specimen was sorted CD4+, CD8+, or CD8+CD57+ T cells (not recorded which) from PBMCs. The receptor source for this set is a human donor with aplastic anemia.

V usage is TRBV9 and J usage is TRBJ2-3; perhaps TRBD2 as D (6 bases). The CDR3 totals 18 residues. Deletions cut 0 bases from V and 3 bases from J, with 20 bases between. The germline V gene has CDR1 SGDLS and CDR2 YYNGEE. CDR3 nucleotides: TGTGCCAGCAGCGTAGCGGCGGGGCCGCGTGGTGGAACAGATACGCAGTATTTT. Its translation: CASSVAAGPRGGTDTQYF.

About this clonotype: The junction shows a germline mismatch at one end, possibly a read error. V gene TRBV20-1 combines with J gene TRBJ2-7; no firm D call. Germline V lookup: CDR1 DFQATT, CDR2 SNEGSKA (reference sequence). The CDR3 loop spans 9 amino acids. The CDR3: CSATQSRGF. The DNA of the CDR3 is TGCAGTGCTACTCAATCTAGAGGTTTC.

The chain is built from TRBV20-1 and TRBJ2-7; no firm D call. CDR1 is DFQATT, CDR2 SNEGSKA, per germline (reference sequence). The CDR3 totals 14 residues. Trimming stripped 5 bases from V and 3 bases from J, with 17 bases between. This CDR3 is CSALSYNGGYEQYF. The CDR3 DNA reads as TGCAGTGCTCTTTCGTATAACGGCGGCTACGAGCAGTACTTC.

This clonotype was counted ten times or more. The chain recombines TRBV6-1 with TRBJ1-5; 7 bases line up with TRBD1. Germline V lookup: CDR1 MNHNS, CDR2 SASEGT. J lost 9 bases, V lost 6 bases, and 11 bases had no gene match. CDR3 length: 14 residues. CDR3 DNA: TGTGCCAGCAGACAGGGGTCCCTATCCGTGCCCCAGCATTTT. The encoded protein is CASRQGSLSVPQHF.

The CDR3 reads CSARGPAGEQYF. CDR3 DNA sequence: TGCAGTGCTCGGGGGCCGGCCGGCGAGCAGTACTTC. V gene TRBV20-1 combines with J gene TRBJ2-7; D is tentatively TRBD1 or TRBD2 (6 bases each). CDR3 length: 12 residues. V was trimmed by 5 bases and J by 6 bases, leaving 14 bases between them. The germline CDR1 and CDR2 sequences are DFQATT and SNEGSKA (reference sequence).

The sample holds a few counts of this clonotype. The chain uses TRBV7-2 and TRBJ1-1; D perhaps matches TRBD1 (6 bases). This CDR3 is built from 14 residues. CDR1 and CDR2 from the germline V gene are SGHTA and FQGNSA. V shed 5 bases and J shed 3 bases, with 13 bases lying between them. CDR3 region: CASSLTTGYTEAFF. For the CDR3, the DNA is TGTGCCAGCAGCCTGACTACAGGGTACACTGAAGCTTTCTTT.

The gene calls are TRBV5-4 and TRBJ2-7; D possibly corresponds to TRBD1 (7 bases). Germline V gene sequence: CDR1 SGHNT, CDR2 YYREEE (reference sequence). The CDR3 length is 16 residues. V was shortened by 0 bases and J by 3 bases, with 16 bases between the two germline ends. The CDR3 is CASSLVRGQGGYEQYF. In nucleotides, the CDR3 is TGTGCCAGCAGCTTGGTGAGGGGGCAGGGAGGCTACGAGCAGTACTTC. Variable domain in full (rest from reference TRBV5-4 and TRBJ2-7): ETGVTQSPTHLIKTRGQQVTLRCSSQSGHNTVSWYQQALGQGPQFIFQYYREEENGRGNFPPRFSGLQFPNYSSELNVNALELDDSALYLCASSLVRGQGGYEQYFGPGTRLTVT.